This TCR beta chain was found in a study of cytomegalovirus exposure and HLA in healthy donors. About the study: HLA-typed donors contributed some 87 million unique TCRs, which were held in an early data release. Study conclusions and caveats: The authors judged a highly shared variant cluster likely a sequencing artifact. As was reported, the HLA-A and HLA-B alleles of most subjects were accurately predicted from TCR beta sequences.

The PCR employed 60 Vbeta primers together with 13 Jbeta primers. TCRdb keeps only in-frame clones here, not all; method: immunoSEQ multiplex PCR. The sample has approximately 160,000 clones, just under 80% seen once. The germline CDR1 and CDR2 sequences are SNHLY and FYNNEI. V gave up 6 bases and J gave up 0 bases; unmatched junction bases: 7. CDR3 size: 15 residues. Donors counted as nominally healthy when sampled, yet unrecorded immune exposures were likely. This clone has more than one count but fewer than ten. Its matching antigen is unknown. The chain couples TRBV2 to TRBJ1-2, with 7 bases that match TRBD1. This receptor was obtained from a woman aged 45 to 65 in good health and CMV-seropositive. The material sequenced was PBMCs. This CDR3 is CASSGQALANYGYTF. The CDR3 coding sequence is TGTGCCAGCAGCGGACAGGCCCTTGCTAACTATGGCTACACCTTC.